The rows below give T cell receptor beta chains drawn from one sample of a study of identical twins. TCRdb itself ran the 5' RACE reads through MiXCR, one entry per CDR3 protein. The sample shows about 570,000 distinct CDR3 sequences, around 9.6% of them seen only once. These data were likewise used in another study, on yellow fever vaccine responses in identical twins.

The sequenced material came from PBMCs. Receptors were obtained from a woman aged 18-29 years in good health. Each CDR3 is given with its conserved first and last residue. A D gene is named only where the DNA matches it firmly. Only part of the rows carry a size: once, few, many, or a class if the clone is expanded.

CDR3 protein: CASSFPRDTGWGEQYF; CDR3 DNA: TGTGCCAGCAGCTTCCCCCGGGACACGGGCTGGGGCGAGCAGTACTTC; clone size: few; D gene: -; V gene: TRBV28; J gene: TRBJ2-7
CDR3 protein: CATSDAAISYEQYF; CDR3 DNA: TGTGCCACCAGTGATGCGGCTATTTCCTACGAGCAGTACTTC; clone size: -; D gene: -; V gene: TRBV24-1; J gene: TRBJ2-7
CDR3 protein: CASSHLSEQYF; CDR3 DNA: TGTGCCAGCAGCCACCTCTCCGAGCAGTACTTC; clone size: -; D gene: -; V gene: TRBV7-2; J gene: TRBJ2-7
CDR3 protein: CSAPKAGDLYNEQFF; CDR3 DNA: TGCAGTGCACCTAAAGCGGGAGATTTATACAATGAGCAGTTCTTC; clone size: few; D gene: TRBD2; V gene: TRBV20-1; J gene: TRBJ2-1
CDR3 protein: CASSEYNRPSGYTF; CDR3 DNA: TGCGCCAGCAGCGAATACAACAGGCCGTCGGGCTACACCTTC; clone size: many; D gene: -; V gene: TRBV5-1; J gene: TRBJ1-2
CDR3 protein: CSASVTSGRGYDEQFF; CDR3 DNA: TGCAGTGCTAGTGTAACTAGCGGGAGAGGATACGATGAGCAGTTCTTC; clone size: few; D gene: TRBD2; V gene: TRBV20-1; J gene: TRBJ2-1
CDR3 protein: CASSQDSDGYTF; CDR3 DNA: TGTGCCAGCAGCCAAGACTCCGATGGCTACACCTTC; clone size: few; D gene: -; V gene: TRBV3-1; J gene: TRBJ1-2
CDR3 protein: CASSLPDLRGRRWTDTQYF; CDR3 DNA: TGTGCCAGCAGCTTACCCGACCTCAGGGGCCGACGTTGGACAGATACGCAGTATTTT; clone size: -; D gene: -; V gene: TRBV11-2; J gene: TRBJ2-3
CDR3 protein: CSARVVAGASTDTQYF; CDR3 DNA: TGCAGTGCTAGAGTTGTGGCGGGTGCTAGCACAGATACGCAGTATTTT; clone size: few; D gene: -; V gene: TRBV20-1; J gene: TRBJ2-3
CDR3 protein: CASSRDGGTGFLSAKNIQYF; CDR3 DNA: TGTGCCAGCTCCCGGGACGGGGGGACAGGGTTTTTGTCTGCCAAAAACATTCAGTACTTC; clone size: -; D gene: TRBD1; V gene: TRBV6-2/TRBV6-3; J gene: TRBJ2-4
CDR3 protein: CASSYGGSGIYEQYF; CDR3 DNA: TGTGCCAGCAGTTACGGGGGCTCGGGTATCTACGAGCAGTACTTC; clone size: few; D gene: -; V gene: TRBV6-5; J gene: TRBJ2-7
CDR3 protein: CSVHEGSSYNEQFF; CDR3 DNA: TGCAGCGTTCACGAAGGGAGCTCCTACAATGAGCAGTTCTTC; clone size: -; D gene: -; V gene: TRBV29-1; J gene: TRBJ2-1
CDR3 protein: CAIREDRAHSPLHF; CDR3 DNA: TGTGCCATCAGGGAGGACAGGGCTCATTCACCCCTCCACTTT; clone size: many; D gene: TRBD1; V gene: TRBV10-3; J gene: TRBJ1-6
CDR3 protein: CASSLELAGGNEQYF; CDR3 DNA: TGTGCCAGCAGCTTAGAACTAGCGGGAGGGAACGAGCAGTACTTC; clone size: many; D gene: TRBD2; V gene: TRBV13; J gene: TRBJ2-7
CDR3 protein: CASAGGYEQYF; CDR3 DNA: TGTGCCAGCGCGGGGGGCTACGAGCAGTACTTC; clone size: many; D gene: TRBD2; V gene: TRBV6-6; J gene: TRBJ2-7
CDR3 protein: CAISGIGGRGNIQYF; CDR3 DNA: TGTGCCATCAGTGGTATTGGCGGGAGGGGAAACATTCAGTACTTC; clone size: many; D gene: TRBD2; V gene: TRBV10-3; J gene: TRBJ2-4
CDR3 protein: CASSLRGLSNQPQHF; CDR3 DNA: TGTGCCAGCAGCCTCAGGGGGCTCAGCAATCAGCCCCAGCATTTT; clone size: many; D gene: TRBD1; V gene: TRBV12-3/TRBV12-4; J gene: TRBJ1-5
CDR3 protein: CASFGARLHEQYF; CDR3 DNA: TGTGCCAGCTTCGGGGCAAGGTTACACGAGCAGTACTTC; clone size: -; D gene: -; V gene: TRBV2; J gene: TRBJ2-7
CDR3 protein: CASSPGQGGNTEAFF; CDR3 DNA: TGCGCCAGCAGCCCAGGACAGGGAGGGAACACTGAAGCTTTCTTT; clone size: many; D gene: TRBD1; V gene: TRBV5-1; J gene: TRBJ1-1
CDR3 protein: CASSADSYSNQPQHF; CDR3 DNA: TGTGCCAGTAGTGCCGACAGCTATAGCAATCAGCCCCAGCATTTT; clone size: -; D gene: -; V gene: TRBV19; J gene: TRBJ1-5
CDR3 protein: CASSGRRDRAEKLFF; CDR3 DNA: TGTGCCAGCAGCGGCCGCCGGGACAGGGCGGAAAAACTGTTTTTT; clone size: many; D gene: TRBD1; V gene: TRBV3-1; J gene: TRBJ1-4
CDR3 protein: CSVKIRGGEKLFF; CDR3 DNA: TGCAGCGTCAAGATAAGAGGAGGAGAAAAACTGTTTTTT; clone size: -; D gene: -; V gene: TRBV29-1; J gene: TRBJ1-4
CDR3 protein: CAWSDNTGLADYNEQFF; CDR3 DNA: TGTGCCTGGAGTGATAATACGGGACTAGCAGATTACAATGAGCAGTTCTTC; clone size: many; D gene: TRBD2; V gene: TRBV30; J gene: TRBJ2-1
CDR3 protein: CASSLTPGFPDTQYF; CDR3 DNA: TGTGCCAGCAGCTTAACACCCGGTTTCCCAGATACGCAGTATTTT; clone size: few; D gene: -; V gene: TRBV7-9; J gene: TRBJ2-3
CDR3 protein: CATSGASSGGYEQYF; CDR3 DNA: TGTGCCACCAGCGGAGCTAGTTCGGGTGGCTACGAGCAGTACTTC; clone size: -; D gene: -; V gene: TRBV27; J gene: TRBJ2-7
CDR3 protein: CASSLLRGEMADTQYF; CDR3 DNA: TGTGCCAGCAGCCTCCTCAGGGGAGAGATGGCCGATACGCAGTATTTT; clone size: few; D gene: -; V gene: TRBV7-8; J gene: TRBJ2-3
CDR3 protein: CASSPLFINEQFF; CDR3 DNA: TGTGCCAGCAGCCCCCTGTTTATCAATGAGCAGTTCTTC; clone size: -; D gene: -; V gene: TRBV11-2; J gene: TRBJ2-1
CDR3 protein: CSGGLAGGPDTQYF; CDR3 DNA: TGCAGCGGTGGACTAGCGGGAGGCCCAGATACGCAGTATTTT; clone size: few; D gene: TRBD2; V gene: TRBV29-1; J gene: TRBJ2-3
CDR3 protein: CASSPDWETQYF; CDR3 DNA: TGTGCCAGCAGTCCTGACTGGGAGACCCAGTACTTC; clone size: few; D gene: -; V gene: TRBV6-5; J gene: TRBJ2-5
CDR3 protein: CASRQTEVHEQYF; CDR3 DNA: TGTGCCAGCAGACAGACCGAGGTCCACGAGCAGTACTTC; clone size: few; D gene: -; V gene: TRBV12-3/TRBV12-4; J gene: TRBJ2-7
CDR3 protein: CATSDPGTTQASEQYF; CDR3 DNA: TGTGCCACCAGTGATCCGGGGACAACCCAAGCCTCCGAGCAGTACTTC; clone size: few; D gene: -; V gene: TRBV24-1; J gene: TRBJ2-7
CDR3 protein: CSATGDTQYF; CDR3 DNA: TGCAGTGCTACCGGGGATACGCAGTATTTT; clone size: -; D gene: -; V gene: TRBV20-1; J gene: TRBJ2-3
CDR3 protein: CASSLVAPTDTQYF; CDR3 DNA: TGCGCCAGCAGCTTGGTTGCCCCCACAGATACGCAGTATTTT; clone size: many; D gene: -; V gene: TRBV5-1; J gene: TRBJ2-3
CDR3 protein: CASSSVKGQGLNTEAFF; CDR3 DNA: TGTGCCAGCAGCTCGGTTAAGGGACAGGGCTTGAACACTGAAGCTTTCTTT; clone size: few; D gene: TRBD1; V gene: TRBV7-9; J gene: TRBJ1-1
CDR3 protein: CASSRSAGDYGYTF; CDR3 DNA: TGTGCCAGCAGCCGTTCAGCAGGAGACTATGGCTACACCTTC; clone size: -; D gene: -; V gene: TRBV3-1; J gene: TRBJ1-2
CDR3 protein: CATSRVWDRGRRLAGGPYEQYF; CDR3 DNA: TGTGCCACCAGCAGAGTATGGGACAGGGGGCGGAGACTAGCGGGAGGACCCTACGAGCAGTACTTC; clone size: -; D gene: -; V gene: TRBV15; J gene: TRBJ2-7
CDR3 protein: CASTLAGVGNEQFF; CDR3 DNA: TGTGCCAGCACTTTAGCGGGAGTTGGGAATGAGCAGTTCTTC; clone size: few; D gene: TRBD2; V gene: TRBV12-3/TRBV12-4; J gene: TRBJ2-1
CDR3 protein: CASSSSADSPLHF; CDR3 DNA: TGTGCCAGCAGTTCGTCCGCAGATTCACCCCTCCACTTT; clone size: many; D gene: -; V gene: TRBV12-3/TRBV12-4; J gene: TRBJ1-6
CDR3 protein: CATSSQLGLASSQYF; CDR3 DNA: TGTGCCACCAGCAGCCAGCTAGGACTAGCCTCGTCCCAGTACTTC; clone size: many; D gene: TRBD2; V gene: TRBV15; J gene: TRBJ2-5
CDR3 protein: CASKKPGGADTQYF; CDR3 DNA: TGTGCCAGCAAGAAACCAGGGGGCGCAGATACGCAGTATTTT; clone size: -; D gene: TRBD1; V gene: TRBV27; J gene: TRBJ2-3
CDR3 protein: CASSSLTAGRSYNEQFF; CDR3 DNA: TGTGCCAGCAGCTCCCTTACGGCAGGGCGCTCCTACAATGAGCAGTTCTTC; clone size: few; D gene: -; V gene: TRBV11-2; J gene: TRBJ2-1
CDR3 protein: CASSRADSQVETQYF; CDR3 DNA: TGTGCCAGCTCACGGGCGGACAGCCAAGTCGAGACCCAGTACTTC; clone size: -; D gene: -; V gene: TRBV18; J gene: TRBJ2-5
CDR3 protein: CASSATGYDGYTF; CDR3 DNA: TGTGCCAGCAGCGCGACAGGGTACGATGGCTACACCTTC; clone size: -; D gene: TRBD1; V gene: TRBV14; J gene: TRBJ1-2
CDR3 protein: CSARSAGRAKNIQYF; CDR3 DNA: TGCAGTGCTAGGAGCGCGGGACGGGCCAAAAACATTCAGTACTTC; clone size: few; D gene: -; V gene: TRBV20-1; J gene: TRBJ2-4
CDR3 protein: CASSSPRGQSPSYEQYF; CDR3 DNA: TGTGCCAGCAGTTCCCCGCGAGGGCAGTCCCCGTCCTACGAGCAGTACTTC; clone size: once; D gene: -; V gene: TRBV28; J gene: TRBJ2-7
CDR3 protein: CSAREEREQYF; CDR3 DNA: TGCAGTGCTAGAGAAGAGCGGGAGCAGTACTTC; clone size: -; D gene: -; V gene: TRBV20-1; J gene: TRBJ2-7
CDR3 protein: CASSDRDRAYGYTF; CDR3 DNA: TGTGCCAGCAGTGACAGGGACAGAGCCTATGGCTACACCTTC; clone size: many; D gene: TRBD1; V gene: TRBV12-3/TRBV12-4; J gene: TRBJ1-2
CDR3 protein: CASSQYRDTLYF; CDR3 DNA: TGTGCCAGCTCACAGTACCGGGACACTCTATACTTC; clone size: few; D gene: -; V gene: TRBV18; J gene: TRBJ2-5
CDR3 protein: CASSRPGLVPDTQYF; CDR3 DNA: TGTGCCAGCAGCCGGCCGGGACTAGTCCCAGATACGCAGTATTTT; clone size: few; D gene: TRBD2; V gene: TRBV7-3; J gene: TRBJ2-3
CDR3 protein: CASSLGLILSSEQFF; CDR3 DNA: TGCGCCAGCAGCTTGGGACTCATCCTAAGTAGTGAGCAGTTCTTC; clone size: many; D gene: -; V gene: TRBV5-1; J gene: TRBJ2-1
CDR3 protein: CASSQGKPNSYEQYF; CDR3 DNA: TGCGCCAGCAGCCAAGGAAAACCTAACTCCTACGAGCAGTACTTC; clone size: many; D gene: -; V gene: TRBV4-3; J gene: TRBJ2-7
CDR3 protein: CASSLAGKGNTIYF; CDR3 DNA: TGTGCCAGCAGCTTGGCAGGGAAAGGAAACACCATATATTTT; clone size: few; D gene: -; V gene: TRBV7-9; J gene: TRBJ1-3
CDR3 protein: CATSDLGQMNTEAFF; CDR3 DNA: TGTGCCACCAGTGATTTAGGACAGATGAACACTGAAGCTTTCTTT; clone size: -; D gene: -; V gene: TRBV24-1; J gene: TRBJ1-1
CDR3 protein: CASSYSGQGNLYEQYF; CDR3 DNA: TGTGCCAGCAGTTACTCGGGACAGGGGAATCTCTACGAGCAGTACTTC; clone size: many; D gene: TRBD1; V gene: TRBV6-5; J gene: TRBJ2-7